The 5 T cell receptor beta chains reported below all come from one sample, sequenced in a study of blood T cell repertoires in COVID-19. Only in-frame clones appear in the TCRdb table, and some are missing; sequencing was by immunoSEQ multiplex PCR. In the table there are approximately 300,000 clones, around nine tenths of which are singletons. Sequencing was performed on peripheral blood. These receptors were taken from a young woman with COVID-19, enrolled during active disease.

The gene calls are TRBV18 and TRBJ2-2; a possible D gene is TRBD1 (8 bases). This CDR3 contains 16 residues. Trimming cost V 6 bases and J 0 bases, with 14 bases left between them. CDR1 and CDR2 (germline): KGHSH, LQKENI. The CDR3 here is CASSRTGRANTGELFF. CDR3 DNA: TGTGCCAGCTCGCGGACAGGGAGGGCGAACACCGGGGAGCTGTTTTTT. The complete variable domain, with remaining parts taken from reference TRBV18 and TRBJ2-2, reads NAGVMQNPRHLVRRRGQEARLRCSPMKGHSHVYWYRQLPEEGLKFMVYLQKENIIDESGMPKERFSAEFPKEGPSILRIQQVVRGDSAAYFCASSRTGRANTGELFFGEGSRLTVL.

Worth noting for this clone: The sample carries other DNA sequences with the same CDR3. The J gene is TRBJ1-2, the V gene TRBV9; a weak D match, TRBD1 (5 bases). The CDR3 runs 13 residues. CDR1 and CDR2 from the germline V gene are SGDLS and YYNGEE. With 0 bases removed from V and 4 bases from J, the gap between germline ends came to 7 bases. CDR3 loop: CASSVGGVYGYTF. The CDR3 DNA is TGTGCCAGCAGCGTAGGGGGGGTCTATGGCTACACCTTC.

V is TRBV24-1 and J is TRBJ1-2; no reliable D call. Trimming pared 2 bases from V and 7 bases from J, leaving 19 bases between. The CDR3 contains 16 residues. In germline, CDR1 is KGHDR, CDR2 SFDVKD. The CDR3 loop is CATSDSAGSLGSGYTF. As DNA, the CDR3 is TGTGCCACCAGTGATTCCGCCGGTTCCTTAGGGAGTGGCTACACCTTC.

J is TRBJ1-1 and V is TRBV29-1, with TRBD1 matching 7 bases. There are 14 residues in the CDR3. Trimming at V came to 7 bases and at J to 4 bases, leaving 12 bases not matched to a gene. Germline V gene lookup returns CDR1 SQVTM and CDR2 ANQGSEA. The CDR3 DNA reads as TGCAGCGGAGGGGGACAGTCGTTTGGCACTGAAGCTTTCTTT. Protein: CSGGGQSFGTEAFF.

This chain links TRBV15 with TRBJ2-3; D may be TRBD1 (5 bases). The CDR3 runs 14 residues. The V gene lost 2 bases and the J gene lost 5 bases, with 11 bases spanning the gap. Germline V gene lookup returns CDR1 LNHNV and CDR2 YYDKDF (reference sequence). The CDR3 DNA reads TGTGCCACCAGCAGACAGGGTAATCGAGATACGCAGTATTTT. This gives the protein CATSRQGNRDTQYF.